This entry features one T cell receptor (beta chain) sequence. This clonotype was observed at least ten times. The antigen it binds to is not known. The input lacks base qualities; no much larger clone sits a single base away. Reading the label with the study, this specimen's time point is: newly diagnosed GD, antithyroid drugs for less than 3 months. RNA was extracted from PBMCs in TRIzol for both TCR sequencing and RNA sequencing. The diagnosis of Graves' disease followed American Thyroid Association guidelines. Recruitment of patients was carried out at an endocrinology department in Xi'an, China. From each patient, about 8.9 milliliters of peripheral blood was collected into an EDTA anticoagulant tube. Ficoll Paque Plus density gradient separation was used to isolate PBMCs, and no further T cell sorting was done. RNA quality was checked with an Agilent 2100 Bioanalyzer and agarose gel, and concentration with a NanoDrop 2000.

The entry originates in a study of regulatory T cells in long-lasting Graves disease (dated by TCRdb to about 2021). Some background on the complete study: Patients with newly diagnosed Graves' disease had been on antithyroid drugs for under 3 months. Patients with persistent Graves' disease were compared with patients with newly diagnosed Graves' disease using TCR sequencing and RNA sequencing of peripheral blood. The study was conducted in China and was registered as a clinical trial. A total of around 35 samples underwent TCR sequencing: about 13 from persistent and roughly 20 from newly diagnosed Graves' disease patients.

The paper's findings and limits, for the study overall: Peripheral blood alone was examined, since thyroid tissue, which constituted the primary lesion, could not be accessed. Patients with persistent disease shared more public clonotypes (over 2,500) than newly diagnosed patients did (roughly 970). Only the TCR beta chain was sequenced and analyzed. Persistent Graves' disease patients showed lower TCR Shannon entropy and fewer highly expanded clones than newly diagnosed patients, suggesting clonal expansion. Preferential use of TRBV28, TRBJ1-2 and TRBJ2-5 was observed in persistent disease, whereas TRBV20-1 and TRBJ2-1 were favored in newly diagnosed disease. The small sample size was acknowledged by the authors as a limitation that may reduce accuracy.

CDR1 and CDR2 are read off the germline V gene as SGHVS and FQNEAQ. The junction carries 16 bases between V and J, which are trimmed by 5 bases and 5 bases respectively. Taken from cysteine to phenylalanine, the CDR3 has 14 residues. The kept DNA is CDR3 alone, 42 bases in frame from the first base. Library method: multiplex PCR. Data came from an Illumina HiSeq 4000. TCR beta libraries were built with iRepertoire HTBI primers and Arm-PCR amplification of CDR3 regions. Before sequencing, the PCR products went through gel purification. The paper's processing steps were these. Gene usage analysis of CDR3 amino acid clonotypes relied on the approximately 62 TRBV and around 14 TRBJ segments identified across samples. Filtered high-quality paired reads were merged into contigs using COPE and FqMerger. BLAST was used to align contigs to IMGT TRBV, TRBD and TRBJ reference genes, and CDR3 was defined according to IMGT. Clonotypes above 0.1% frequency were classified as highly expanded clones. Repertoire diversity was measured by Shannon entropy, and V-J evenness by the Gini coefficient. A clonotype was considered public if more than one individual shared it. The public reads were reprocessed in TCRdb via fastp at Q25 and MiXCR, keeping in-frame beta chains. CDR3 protein sequences are deduplicated, and each keeps its most common genes and DNA. The V and J calls were determined by TCRdb, not by the authors. Here the sample has under 250,000 distinct CDR3 sequences; roughly 20% occur a single time. The ten largest clones represent about 10% of the sample.

These same data were also listed under a study on T cells in Graves' hyperthyroidism and ophthalmopathy. In that second paper, the authors write: A patient counted as having stable Graves' hyperthyroidism if no progression to ophthalmopathy occurred over 18 months of follow-up. The hyperthyroidism patients were between 18 and 65 years old and newly diagnosed, with a disease duration of less than 2 months. Exclusion was applied to patients with uncontrolled infections, other autoimmune diseases, pregnancy or lactation. Diagnoses relied on clinical symptoms, serum thyroxine and TRAb, thyroid ultrasound and orbital computed tomography. The TCR CDR3 was subjected to a first round of RT-PCR using the HTBI primer set and the Qiagen OneStep RT-PCR kit. Most expanded thyroid clonotypes (frequency above 0.001) were also detected in blood, suggesting blood repertoires may reflect thyroid immune responses. A 13 V-J signature model separated ophthalmopathy from stable hyperthyroidism, with approximately 87% sensitivity and around 84% specificity in cross-validation and 80%/75% in testing. In validation, the model predicted progression to ophthalmopathy a median of about 6.5 months before onset, with over 60% sensitivity and 72.22% specificity. TCR V-J signatures able to tell the groups apart were searched for in a discovery cohort of 90 to 100 patients, of whom around 42 had Graves' ophthalmopathy and 57 had stable Graves' hyperthyroidism. Whether ophthalmopathy could be predicted prospectively was tested in an independent validation cohort made up of approximately 19 hyperthyroidism patients plus 17 patients who later progressed to ophthalmopathy. The 100 or so discovery patients were randomly split 7:3 into training and test sets. The study also compared thyroid tissue and blood T-cell repertoires from roughly six Graves' hyperthyroidism patients. After sampling, hyperthyroidism patients received methimazole starting at 30 mg daily, and ophthalmopathy patients received high-dose intravenous methylprednisolone. The libraries were constructed in a second round of multiplex PCR and then size-selected and purified. The libraries were sequenced on an Illumina HiSeq2000 using paired-end 100 bp reads. SOAPnuke was used to process the raw data, throwing out any read that contained adapters or uncalled bases, had a mean Phred below 15, or lacked an exact constant-primer or identifier match. COPE v1.2.5 was used to merge the high-quality paired reads, and each unique nucleotide sequence was defined as a clonotype. MiTCR v1.1 was used to align the clonotypes against IMGT TRBV, TRBD and TRBJ reference segments. The analysis included only V-J combinations with a frequency above 0.0001, which together covered approximately 99% of the repertoires. The TCS score was defined as the ratio of F50 (clonal expansion) to E x V (chaos), calculated using BLOSUM62-based TCRdist between CDR3 peptides within each V-J. Welch's t-statistics and random forest reduced 500 to 650 V-J features to 10 to 15, which were used in a naive Bayes classifier (R e1071). Sample size was not statistically predetermined, and blinding of investigators to group allocation was not performed. The paper reports TCR Vbeta CDR3 sequencing of approximately 140 peripheral blood samples: around 41 ophthalmopathy, over 70 hyperthyroidism and about 17 progressor patients.

The origin of this receptor is a woman in her twenties or thirties with Graves disease. Donor details come from another sample of the same person, matched by shared clones. The sample here was peripheral blood mononuclear cells (PBMCs), taken at new diagnosis, from a patient treated with antithyroid drugs. The rearranged segments are TRBV7-8 and TRBJ2-7; too little of a D gene remains to name it. The DNA sequence follows: TGTGCCAGCAGCACTACCCTGGGCCCCCACGAGCAGTACTTC. Translated, this is CASSTTLGPHEQYF.